The 5 T cell receptor beta chains presented below share a single source sample, sequenced in a study of T cells in localized non-small cell lung cancer. Assay used: immunoSEQ multiplex PCR; TCRdb lists only in-frame clones, some missing. Of tens of thousands of clones listed, almost 85% are singletons. The sequences come from peripheral blood, collected before any cancer treatment. These TCRs come from a male donor older than 55 with stage III squamous cell lung carcinoma.

The J gene is TRBJ2-7, the V gene TRBV7-9, with 8 positions matching TRBD1. V lost 4 bases, J lost 1 base, and 9 bases stayed unmatched. The length of the CDR3 is 16 residues. Germline values: CDR1 SEHNR, CDR2 FQNEAQ (reference sequence). The CDR3 region is CASSSNRDRLSYEQYF. CDR3 DNA: TGTGCCAGCAGCTCAAATCGGGACAGGCTTTCCTACGAGCAGTACTTC.

The chain combines TRBV25-1 with TRBJ1-2; 9 bases line up with TRBD1. The CDR3 loop spans 14 amino acids. V shed 8 bases, J shed 3 bases, and the junction held 7 bases outside the gene matches. Germline V gene data show CDR1 as MGHDK and CDR2 as SYGVNS. The CDR3 region is CASRRDREDYGYTF. The CDR3 region has the DNA TGTGCCAGCCGCCGGGACAGGGAGGACTATGGCTACACCTTC.

This chain connects TRBV6-5 to TRBJ1-1, with a weak D call TRBD1 (6 bases). The CDR3 is 13 amino acids. Germline V gene sequence: CDR1 MNHEY, CDR2 SVGAGI. With 4 bases removed from V and 7 bases from J, the gap between germline ends came to 13 bases. Here the CDR3 DNA reads TGTGCCAGCAGTTCCCCGTTAGGGGGTGAAGCTTTCTTT. Residues: CASSSPLGGEAFF.

This clone turned up a few times. The gene calls are TRBV7-2 and TRBJ2-7, with D hard to call. The CDR3 sequence is 14 residues long. Germline CDR1 and CDR2: SGHTA and FQGNSA. The ends were cut back, 1 base at V and 1 base at J, with 8 bases in the middle. CDR3 nucleotide sequence: TGTGCCAGCAGCTTAGGGCTCCTTTCCTACGAGCAGTACTTC. Its protein product is CASSLGLLSYEQYF.

The chain uses TRBV4-2 and TRBJ2-1; 7 bases align to TRBD1. Germline V lookup: CDR1 LGHNA, CDR2 YNFKEQ. The CDR3 has 15 amino acids. The trim removed 0 bases at V and 6 bases at J, leaving 5 bases unmatched. CDR3 sequence reads: CASSQEGAGGNEQFF. The CDR3 DNA reads as TGTGCCAGCAGCCAAGAAGGGGCAGGGGGCAATGAGCAGTTCTTC.